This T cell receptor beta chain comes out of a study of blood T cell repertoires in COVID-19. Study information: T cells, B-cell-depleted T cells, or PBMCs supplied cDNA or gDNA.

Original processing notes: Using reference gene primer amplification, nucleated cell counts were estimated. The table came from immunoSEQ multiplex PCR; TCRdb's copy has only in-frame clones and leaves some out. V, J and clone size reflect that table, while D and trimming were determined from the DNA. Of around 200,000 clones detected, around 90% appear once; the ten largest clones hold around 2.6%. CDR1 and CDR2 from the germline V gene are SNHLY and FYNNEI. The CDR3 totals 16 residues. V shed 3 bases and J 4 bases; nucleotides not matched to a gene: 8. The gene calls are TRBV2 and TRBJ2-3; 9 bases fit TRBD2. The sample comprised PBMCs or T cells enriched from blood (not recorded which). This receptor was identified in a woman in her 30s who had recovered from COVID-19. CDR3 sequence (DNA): TGTGCCAGCAGTGACCTCTCAGCGGGGGGCGCAGATACGCAGTATTTT. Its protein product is CASSDLSAGGADTQYF.